These 7 T cell receptor beta chains were all obtained from the same sample, sequenced in a study of T cell responses to AZD1222 COVID-19 vaccine. Produced via immunoSEQ multiplex PCR; TCRdb's table is partial and in-frame only. The sample has approximately 110,000 clones, roughly 87% seen once; the top ten hold over 2%. The specimen was peripheral blood, collected 28 days after the second AZD1222 dose. These TCRs come from an adult who received the AZD1222 COVID-19 vaccine.

The chain employs TRBV5-1 and TRBJ2-7; 9 positions agree with TRBD1. Germline CDR1 SGHRS, CDR2 YFSETQ. The CDR3 length is 14 residues. V dropped 4 bases and J dropped 6; count of bases not matched to a gene: 8. CDR3 in amino acids: CASSHVTGGSEQYF. CDR3 nucleotides: TGCGCCAGCAGCCACGTAACAGGGGGCAGCGAGCAGTACTTC.

The sample holds one count of this clone. This rearrangement joins TRBV24-1 to TRBJ1-2; D possibly corresponds to TRBD1 (5 bases). Germline assignment: CDR1 KGHDR and CDR2 SFDVKD. This CDR3 contains 15 residues. Trimming took off 3 bases at V and 7 bases at J, with 17 bases between the two ends. The CDR3 loop reads CATSDRRGSGRGYTF. In DNA form, the CDR3 reads TGTGCCACCAGTGATCGGAGGGGAAGCGGGCGTGGCTACACCTTC.

The chain couples TRBV1 to TRBJ1-5; the table gives TRBD1 as D, unverified against the DNA. TRBV1 is a pseudogene locus. This CDR3 is 15 amino acids long. The CDR3 region has the DNA TGCACCAGCAGCCAACCGACAGGGGGCAGCCAGCCCCAGCATTTT. It translates to CTSSQPTGGSQPQHF.

The rearrangement links TRBV2 to TRBJ1-5, with a weak D call TRBD1 (6 bases). CDR3 length: 19 residues. Germline V lookup: CDR1 SNHLY, CDR2 FYNNEI. V dropped 0 bases and J dropped 9 bases, with 27 bases sitting between them. CDR3 nucleotides: TGTGCCAGCAGTGAAGCGCTTCTTAGACAGGTCGACGGGATCGGGCCCCAGCATTTT. Translating it yields CASSEALLRQVDGIGPQHF.

This sequence joins TRBV30 and TRBJ2-7; the match to TRBD2 covers 10 bases. V shed 4 bases and J 2 bases; nucleotides not matched to a gene: 5. The germline V gene has CDR1 GTSNPN and CDR2 SVGIG (reference sequence). This CDR3 comprises 14 residues. In DNA form, the CDR3 reads TGTGCCTGGAATGGTGGGACTAGCGCCTACGAGCAGTACTTC. Protein: CAWNGGTSAYEQYF.

This clone was counted a single time. The genes are TRBV15 and TRBJ2-2; D not certain. V lost 3 bases, J lost 0 bases, and 14 bases lay in between. CDR1 LNHNV and CDR2 YYDKDF come from the germline V gene (reference sequence). The CDR3 is 17 amino acids. CDR3 region: CATSRFPGRSNTGELFF. CDR3 in DNA: TGTGCCACCAGCAGGTTCCCCGGCCGTTCGAACACCGGGGAGCTGTTTTTT.

The chain uses TRBV5-8 and TRBJ2-5; 11 bases match TRBD1. Germline V gives CDR1 SGHTS, CDR2 YDEGEE. Trimming took 4 bases from V and 3 from J; bases not matched to a gene: 8. This CDR3 has 16 amino acids. The DNA of the CDR3 is TGTGCCAGCAGCGTGGGGACAGGGGGGAACGAAGAGACCCAGTACTTC. The encoded protein is CASSVGTGGNEETQYF.